A single sample gave rise to the 28 T cell receptor beta chains below, sequenced in a study of cytomegalovirus exposure and HLA in healthy donors. Measured with immunoSEQ multiplex PCR; TCRdb has only the in-frame clones, and not every one. The sample has around 400,000 clones, roughly 90% seen once. The specimen was PBMCs. These TCRs come from a woman under 30 in good health and CMV-seronegative.

This clone was seen once. This chain uses TRBV18 with TRBJ2-5, with no clear D. The CDR3 covers 14 residues. Germline lookup yields CDR1 KGHSH and CDR2 LQKENI. The V end was cut by 2 bases, the J end by 2 bases, with 9 bases between. DNA of the CDR3: TGTGCCAGCTCACCAAAGTCACTACAAGAGACCCAGTACTTC. Amino acid sequence: CASSPKSLQETQYF.

The V and J genes are TRBV6-5 and TRBJ2-5; TRBD1 matches 12 bases. Per germline, CDR1 MNHEY and CDR2 SVGAGI. V dropped 7 bases and J dropped 7; count of bases not matched to a gene: 7. The CDR3 totals 14 residues. The CDR3 coding sequence is TGTGCCAGCACCCCGGGACAGGGGGCAGGGACCCAGTACTTC. Its protein is CASTPGQGAGTQYF.

The V and J genes are TRBV27 and TRBJ2-1, with D tentatively TRBD2 (5 bases). V dropped 5 bases and J dropped 0 bases, with 11 bases sitting between them. Germline-derived CDR1 and CDR2 are MNHEY and SMNVEV (reference sequence). This CDR3 is built from 15 residues. CDR3 nucleotides: TGTGCCAGCAGTCTTAGGAGGTCCTCCTACAATGAGCAGTTCTTC. Its protein product is CASSLRRSSYNEQFF.

V and J are TRBV7-9 and TRBJ2-3; TRBD1 matches at 9 bases. The trim removed 2 bases at V and 0 bases at J, leaving 3 bases unmatched. CDR1 is SEHNR, CDR2 FQNEAQ, per germline (reference sequence). CDR3 length: 16 residues. In DNA form, the CDR3 reads TGTGCCAGCAGCTTAAGGGACAGGGCTAGCACAGATACGCAGTATTTT. Protein sequence: CASSLRDRASTDTQYF.

In DNA form, the CDR3 reads TGTGCCAGCAGTTACAGGGACCGGGGGAACACCATATATTTT. It translates to CASSYRDRGNTIYF. This chain joins TRBV6-5 and TRBJ1-3; D possibly corresponds to TRBD1 (5 bases). The CDR3 contains 14 residues. Trimming cost V 2 bases and J 7 bases, with 12 bases left between them. Per the germline V gene, CDR1 is MNHEY and CDR2 is SVGAGI.

The chain uses TRBV29-1 and TRBJ2-1; D perhaps matches TRBD1 (5 bases). Trimming pared 2 bases from V and 2 bases from J, leaving 16 bases between. CDR3 length equals 16 residues. Germline lookup yields CDR1 SQVTM and CDR2 ANQGSEA. The chain's CDR3 is CSVEQSRQGAYNEQFF. The DNA of the CDR3 is TGCAGCGTTGAACAAAGTAGACAAGGGGCCTACAATGAGCAGTTCTTC.

The sample holds one count of this clone. Compared with germline, one end of the junction differs, possibly owing to a read error. J is TRBJ2-7 and V is TRBV6-1; a possible D gene is TRBD2 (5 bases). CDR1 and CDR2 (germline): MNHNS, SASEGT. The CDR3 has 13 amino acids. The CDR3 bases are TGTGCCAGCAGTGAAAACATGGGAGTAGCCTCGCACTTC. It is translated as CASSENMGVASHF.

The V and J genes are TRBV7-9 and TRBJ2-1; D might be TRBD2 (7 bases). Per the germline V gene, CDR1 is SEHNR and CDR2 is FQNEAQ (reference sequence). The germline V and J ends were trimmed by 5 bases and 2 bases, with 16 bases remaining between them. The CDR3 has 16 amino acids. CDR3 nucleotides: TGTGCCAGCAGCCCGCCGGGGGGCGAGACCTACAATGAGCAGTTCTTC. It translates to CASSPPGGETYNEQFF.

This clone was seen a handful of times. The chain recombines TRBV11-3 with TRBJ2-7, with D possibly being TRBD2 (6 bases). CDR1 and CDR2 from the germline V gene are SGHNT and YENEEA. The length of the CDR3 is 12 residues. V dropped 6 bases and J dropped 6 bases, with 12 bases sitting between them. The CDR3 DNA follows: TGTGCCAGCAGTGACACGGGAGTCGAGCAGTACTTC. The encoded protein is CASSDTGVEQYF. Together with reference TRBV11-3 and TRBJ2-7, the CDR3 gives the full variable domain: EAGVVQSPRYKIIEKKQPVAFWCNPISGHNTLYWYLQNLGQGPELLIRYENEEAVDDSQLPKDRFSAERLKGVDSTLKIQPAELGDSAVYLCASSDTGVEQYFGPGTRLTVT.

The chain couples TRBV7-9 to TRBJ2-3, with a possible D match to TRBD2 (5 bases). Germline V gene sequence: CDR1 SEHNR, CDR2 FQNEAQ (reference sequence). The CDR3 extends over 13 amino acids. V was pared by 7 bases and J by 6 bases, with 14 bases between. The CDR3 sequence: CASNWRVGDTQYF. CDR3 in DNA: TGTGCCAGCAACTGGCGGGTTGGGGATACGCAGTATTTT. The variable domain in full, with the rest retrieved from reference TRBV7-9 and TRBJ2-3, is DTGVSQNPRHKITKRGQNVTFRCDPISEHNRLYWYRQTLGQGPEFLTYFQNEAQLEKSRLLSDRFSAERPKGSFSTLEIQRTEQGDSAMYLCASNWRVGDTQYFGPGTRLTVL.

The rearrangement links TRBV27 to TRBJ2-2, with 9 nucleotides matching TRBD2. V was clipped by 4 bases and J by 0 bases; unmatched bases: 15. From germline, CDR1 is MNHEY and CDR2 SMNVEV (reference sequence). This CDR3 region has 20 residues. CDR3 protein: CASSSIGLASTHPNTGELFF. For the CDR3, the DNA is TGTGCCAGCAGTTCCATCGGACTAGCGTCAACTCACCCGAACACCGGGGAGCTGTTTTTT.

V and J are TRBV2 and TRBJ2-7; 8 bases map to TRBD1. The CDR3 has 13 amino acids. V lost 7 bases and J lost 5; bases outside the gene matches: 7. CDR1 is SNHLY, CDR2 FYNNEI, per germline. In nucleotides, the CDR3 is TGTGCCAGCAACGGACAGGGTCTCCACGAGCAGTACTTC. Translated, it gives CASNGQGLHEQYF.

V gene TRBV9 combines with J gene TRBJ2-2; 8 positions match TRBD2. Unmatched junction bases numbered 3, after V lost 2 bases and J lost 6 bases. Per germline, CDR1 SGDLS and CDR2 YYNGEE. CDR3 length equals 14 residues. Here the CDR3 reads CASSVLAGPGELFF. The CDR3, as DNA: TGTGCCAGCAGCGTTCTAGCGGGCCCCGGGGAGCTGTTTTTT.

This chain connects TRBV13 to TRBJ2-2; the D gene is possibly TRBD2 (6 bases). V gave up 2 bases and J gave up 4 bases, with 17 bases separating them. The CDR3 extends over 17 amino acids. Germline CDR1 and CDR2: PRHDT and FYEKMQ (reference sequence). The CDR3 loop reads CASSLLGVAGSTGELFF. The DNA of the CDR3 is TGTGCCAGCAGCTTATTGGGGGTGGCCGGGAGCACCGGGGAGCTGTTTTTT.

V gene TRBV5-6 combines with J gene TRBJ1-1; no clear D. CDR3 length: 13 amino acids. Germline values: CDR1 SGHDT, CDR2 YYEEEE. Trimming left V 4 bases short and J 4 bases short, with 11 bases between. Here the CDR3 reads CASSPAPGTEAFF. CDR3 bases: TGTGCCAGCAGCCCCGCCCCGGGCACTGAAGCTTTCTTT. The entire variable domain, with the rest obtained from reference TRBV5-6 and TRBJ1-1, is as follows: DAGVTQSPTHLIKTRGQQVTLRCSPKSGHDTVSWYQQALGQGPQFIFQYYEEEERQRGNFPDRFSGHQFPNYSSELNVNALLLGDSALYLCASSPAPGTEAFFGQGTRLTVV.

This clone was counted once. The V and J genes are TRBV4-1 and TRBJ2-3; 14 positions match TRBD2. Germline V gene data show CDR1 as MGHRA and CDR2 as YSYEKL. The CDR3 totals 17 residues. Trimming removed 4 bases from V and 2 bases from J; junction bases left unmatched: 5. For the CDR3, the DNA is TGCGCCAGCAGCCGACGACTAGCGGGGGGGGACACAGATACGCAGTATTTT. Amino acids: CASSRRLAGGDTDTQYF.

This clone was counted between two and nine times. This chain uses TRBV5-1 with TRBJ2-7; TRBD1 might be the D (5 bases). V lost 1 base and J lost 3, with 8 bases in between. The CDR3 loop spans 13 amino acids. Germline CDR1 reads SGHRS; CDR2 reads YFSETQ. In nucleotides, the CDR3 is TGCGCCAGCAGCTTGTCACAGGACTACGAGCAGTACTTC. Its protein product is CASSLSQDYEQYF.

The rearrangement uses TRBV7-7 and TRBJ2-1; 7 bases fit TRBD2. J was trimmed by 7 bases and V by 4 bases; bases with no gene match: 4. This CDR3 spans 13 amino acids. The germline CDR1 and CDR2 sequences are SSHAT and FNYEAQ (reference sequence). This CDR3 is CASSWRRGNEQFF. CDR3 coding DNA: TGTGCCAGCAGCTGGAGGCGGGGGAATGAGCAGTTCTTC.

The V and J genes are TRBV7-8 and TRBJ1-3, with TRBD1 identical over 7 bases. The CDR3 covers 15 residues. Per the germline V gene, CDR1 is SGHVS and CDR2 is FQNEAQ. Trimming cost V 4 bases and J 0 bases; bases outside gene matches: 3. In DNA form, the CDR3 reads TGTGCCAGCAGCTCGGACAGGAGCTCTGGAAACACCATATATTTT. Translating it yields CASSSDRSSGNTIYF.

The chain combines TRBV7-8 with TRBJ2-2; tentative D call: TRBD2 (5 bases). The germline CDR1 and CDR2 sequences are SGHVS and FQNEAQ. This CDR3 comprises 15 residues. Trimming pared 5 bases from V and 4 bases from J, leaving 14 bases between. CDR3 bases: TGTGCCAGCAGCCCAATGAGGGCTGGCACCGGGGAGCTGTTTTTT. Translation: CASSPMRAGTGELFF.

The J gene is TRBJ2-5, the V gene TRBV2; a weak D match, TRBD1 (6 bases). Germline-derived CDR1 and CDR2 are SNHLY and FYNNEI. The length of the CDR3 is 16 residues. V lost 7 bases and J lost 1, with 19 bases in between. The CDR3 nucleotides read TGTGCCAGCACCGACCCGCCTAAGGGGGTCCAAGAGACCCAGTACTTC. Translation: CASTDPPKGVQETQYF. The full variable domain, its missing parts supplied by reference TRBV2 and TRBJ2-5, is EPEVTQTPSHQVTQMGQEVILRCVPISNHLYFYWYRQILGQKVEFLVSFYNNEISEKSEIFDDQFSVERPDGSNFTLKIRSTKLEDSAMYFCASTDPPKGVQETQYFGPGTRLLVL.

This chain connects TRBV28 to TRBJ2-3, with 9 bases that match TRBD2. Per the germline V gene, CDR1 is MDHEN and CDR2 is SYDVKM. The CDR3 runs 16 residues. Germline trimming cut 5 bases from V and 0 bases from J; bases unmatched to any gene: 6. The CDR3 DNA sequence: TGTGCCAGCAGTGTTGGACTAGCGCAAAGCACAGATACGCAGTATTTT. The encoded protein is CASSVGLAQSTDTQYF.

This sequence joins TRBV28 and TRBJ2-7, with TRBD1 matching over 11 bases. V lost 2 bases, J lost 9 bases, and 9 bases stayed unmatched. CDR1 MDHEN and CDR2 SYDVKM come from the germline V gene. This CDR3 region has 15 residues. The DNA of the CDR3 is TGTGCCAGCAGTTTACCGGACAGGGGGCGAGATGGGCAGTACTTC. Translated, it gives CASSLPDRGRDGQYF. The full variable domain, with the rest looked up from reference TRBV28 and TRBJ2-7, is DVKVTQSSRYLVKRTGEKVFLECVQDMDHENMFWYRQDPGLGLRLIYFSYDVKMKEKGDIPEGYSVSREKKERFSLILESASTNQTSMYLCASSLPDRGRDGQYFGPGTRLTVT.

The chain carries TRBV27 and TRBJ2-7; 8 bases map to TRBD2. Looked up from germline, CDR1 is MNHEY and CDR2 is SMNVEV (reference sequence). This CDR3 is 13 amino acids long. Trimming removed 5 bases from V and 7 bases from J; junction bases left unmatched: 7. The DNA of the CDR3 is TGTGCCAGCAGTCAAGCGGGAGCTAGGGAGCAGTACTTC. Its protein product is CASSQAGAREQYF.

The chain has TRBV2 and TRBJ2-5, with D tentatively TRBD2 (5 bases). V was clipped by 4 bases and J by 5 bases, with 17 bases between them. Germline CDR1 is SNHLY and CDR2 is FYNNEI. This CDR3 spans 15 amino acids. For the CDR3, the DNA is TGTGCCAGCAGTGGCCCAACCGGGGAGTTTGAGACCCAGTACTTC. Protein product: CASSGPTGEFETQYF.

The chain combines TRBV30 with TRBJ1-1; the match to TRBD1 covers 8 bases. In germline, CDR1 is GTSNPN, CDR2 SVGIG (reference sequence). The CDR3 is made up of 16 amino acids. J was trimmed by 4 bases and V by 0 bases; bases with no gene match: 10. CDR3 nucleotide sequence: TGTGCCTGGAGTGTACTGGACAGGGAGGTTAGCACTGAAGCTTTCTTT. Its translation is CAWSVLDREVSTEAFF.

This clone was counted once. The chain carries TRBV28 and TRBJ2-7, with 14 bases lining up with TRBD2. The CDR3 totals 16 residues. Trimming at V came to 4 bases and at J to 0 bases, leaving 2 bases not matched to a gene. Germline CDR1 MDHEN, CDR2 SYDVKM. As DNA, the CDR3 is TGTGCCAGCAGTTACGGGACTAGCGGGAGCTCCTACGAGCAGTACTTC. Protein product: CASSYGTSGSSYEQYF.

The rearrangement uses TRBV30 and TRBJ1-5; D gene unclear. CDR3 length equals 13 residues. Germline V gene data show CDR1 as GTSNPN and CDR2 as SVGIG (reference sequence). The V and J ends lost 4 bases and 3 bases respectively, with 10 bases between them. The CDR3 spells CAWTPGNNQPQHF. CDR3 nucleotides: TGTGCCTGGACTCCAGGAAACAATCAGCCCCAGCATTTT.